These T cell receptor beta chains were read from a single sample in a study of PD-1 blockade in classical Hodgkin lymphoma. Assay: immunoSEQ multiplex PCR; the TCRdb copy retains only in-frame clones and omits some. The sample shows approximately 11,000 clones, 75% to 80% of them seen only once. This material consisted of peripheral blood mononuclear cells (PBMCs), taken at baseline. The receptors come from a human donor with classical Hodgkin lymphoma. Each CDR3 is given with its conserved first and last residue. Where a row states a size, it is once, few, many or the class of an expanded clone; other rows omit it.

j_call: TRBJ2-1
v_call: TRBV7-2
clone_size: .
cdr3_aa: CASSSKGLAALKEQFF

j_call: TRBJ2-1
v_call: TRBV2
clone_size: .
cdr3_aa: CASSDFRGEQFF

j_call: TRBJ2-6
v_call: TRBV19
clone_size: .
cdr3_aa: CASRQGAAGANVLTF

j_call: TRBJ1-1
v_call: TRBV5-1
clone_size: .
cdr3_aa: CASSSRMNTEAFF

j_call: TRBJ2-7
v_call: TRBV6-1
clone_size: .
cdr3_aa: CASRIRDLSSYEQYF

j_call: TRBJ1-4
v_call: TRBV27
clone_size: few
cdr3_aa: CASAPRQSNEKLFF

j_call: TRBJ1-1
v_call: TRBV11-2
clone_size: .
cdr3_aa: CASSASGKGQALNTEAFF

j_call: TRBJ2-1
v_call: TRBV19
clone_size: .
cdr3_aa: CASSPGTSGMNEQFF

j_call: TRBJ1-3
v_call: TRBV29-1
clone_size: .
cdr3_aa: CSVEEGGGNTIYF

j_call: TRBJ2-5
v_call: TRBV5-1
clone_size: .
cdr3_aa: CASSLGLAGVQYF

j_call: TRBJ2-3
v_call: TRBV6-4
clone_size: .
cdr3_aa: CASSDGRTGSDTQYF

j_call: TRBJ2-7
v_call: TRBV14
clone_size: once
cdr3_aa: CASREEGFHEQYF

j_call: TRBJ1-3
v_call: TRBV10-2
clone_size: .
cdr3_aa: CASSDRTRSGNTIYF

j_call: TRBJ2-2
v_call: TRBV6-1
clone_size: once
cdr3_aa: CATNGGNTGELFF

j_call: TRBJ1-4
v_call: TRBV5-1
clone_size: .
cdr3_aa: CASSLASWAGRNEKLFF

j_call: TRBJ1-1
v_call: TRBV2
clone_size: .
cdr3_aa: CASRTTPIGTEAFF

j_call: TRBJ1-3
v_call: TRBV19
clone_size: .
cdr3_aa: CASSNGGSGNTIYF

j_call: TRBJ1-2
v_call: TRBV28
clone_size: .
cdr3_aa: CASSLKGTGRGYTF

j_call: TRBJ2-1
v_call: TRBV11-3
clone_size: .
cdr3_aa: CASSLAVYNEQFF

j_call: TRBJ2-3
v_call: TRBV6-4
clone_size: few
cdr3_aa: CASSDSNTDTQYF

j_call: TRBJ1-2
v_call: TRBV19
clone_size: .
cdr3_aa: CASSQSSYGYTF

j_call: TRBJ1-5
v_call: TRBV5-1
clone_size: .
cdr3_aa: CASSLNVNQPQHF

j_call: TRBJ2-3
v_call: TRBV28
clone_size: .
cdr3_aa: CASMSSGFSADTQYF

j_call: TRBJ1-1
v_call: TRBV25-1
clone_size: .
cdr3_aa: CASSRTEQNTEAFF

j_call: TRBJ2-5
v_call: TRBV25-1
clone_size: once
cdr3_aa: CASSELVQETQYF

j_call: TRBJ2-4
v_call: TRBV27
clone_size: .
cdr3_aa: CASSLSGENIQYF

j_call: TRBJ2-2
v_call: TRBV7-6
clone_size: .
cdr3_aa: CASSLGAGGPEGELFF

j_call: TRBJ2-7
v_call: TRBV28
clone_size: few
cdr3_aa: CASSFVFADLGASTYEQYF

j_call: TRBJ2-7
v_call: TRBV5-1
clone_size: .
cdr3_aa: CASSLAGGTSFEQYF

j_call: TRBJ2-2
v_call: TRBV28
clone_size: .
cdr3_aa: CASSWTEKGGELFF

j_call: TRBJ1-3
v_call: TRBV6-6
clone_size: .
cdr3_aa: CASKTGNSGNTIYF

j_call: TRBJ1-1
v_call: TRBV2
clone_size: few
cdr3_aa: CASTGSWDRLNTEAFF

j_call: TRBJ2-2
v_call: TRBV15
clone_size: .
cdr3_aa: CATLRGGSGTGELFF

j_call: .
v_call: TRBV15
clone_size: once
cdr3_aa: CATSESGTGEYEQYF

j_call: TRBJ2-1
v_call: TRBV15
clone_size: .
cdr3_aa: CATSRDTGRKQFF

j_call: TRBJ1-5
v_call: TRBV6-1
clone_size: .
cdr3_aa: CASGTGDIPSQPQHF

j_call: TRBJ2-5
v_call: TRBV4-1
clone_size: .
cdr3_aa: CASSQGPVETQYF

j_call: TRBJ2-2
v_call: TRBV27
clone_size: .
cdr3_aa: CASRRGDRVNTRELFF

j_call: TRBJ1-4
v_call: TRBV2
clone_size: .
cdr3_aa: CASEGLSGEKLFF

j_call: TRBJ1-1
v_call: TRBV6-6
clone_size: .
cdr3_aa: CASNHLGHSNTEAFF

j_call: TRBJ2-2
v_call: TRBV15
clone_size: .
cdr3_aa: CAASPANTGELFF

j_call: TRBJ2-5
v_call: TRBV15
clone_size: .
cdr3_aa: CATSRQGEETQYF

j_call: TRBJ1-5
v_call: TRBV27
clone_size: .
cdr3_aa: CASSPGIDSNQPQHF

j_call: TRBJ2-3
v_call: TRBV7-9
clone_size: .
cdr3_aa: CASSQTGVRTDTQYF